What follows are 4 T cell receptor beta chains derived from one specimen sequenced in a study of sequential checkpoint blockade in melanoma. Stated treatment: randomized to nivolumab then ipilimumab (arm A) or the reverse (arm B). Libraries were prepared by immunoSEQ multiplex PCR; TCRdb keeps only in-frame clonotypes and omits some of them. The sample has around 1,300 clones, around 25% seen once. The material was tumor tissue (inferred from file names), obtained from a patient given nivolumab and ipilimumab in sequence. The receptors originated from a human donor with melanoma.

This clone ranks as medium-sized. The chain carries TRBV23-1 and TRBJ2-3, with D unresolved. TRBV23-1 is assigned to the ORF class and has an uncertain function. The CDR3 is 13 residues long. V was cut by 6 bases and J by 4 bases, with 11 bases left in between. The CDR3 loop is CASSLYPADTQYF. CDR3 nucleotides: TGCGCCAGCAGCTTATATCCGGCAGATACGCAGTATTTT.

This sequence joins TRBV19 and TRBJ1-2; D unclear. Germline loops: CDR1 LNHDA, CDR2 SQIVND (reference sequence). There are 15 residues in the CDR3. V dropped 4 bases and J dropped 0 bases, with 12 bases sitting between them. The CDR3 spells CASSRADKTNYGYTF. CDR3 nucleotide sequence: TGTGCCAGTAGTAGAGCAGACAAGACTAACTATGGCTACACCTTC.

The rearrangement joins TRBV18 to TRBJ2-6; TRBD1 is a possible D gene (5 bases). The germline gives CDR1 KGHSH, CDR2 LQKENI. Trimming removed 6 bases at V and 2 bases at J, with 17 bases between. The CDR3 runs 17 residues. The CDR3 reads CASSWGRAPTGANVLTF. The DNA of the CDR3 is TGTGCCAGCTCGTGGGGCAGGGCTCCCACTGGGGCCAACGTCCTGACTTTC.

This CDR3 is CASSTLDPAEKLFF. The CDR3, as DNA: TGTGCCAGTAGTACCCTGGACCCCGCGGAAAAACTGTTTTTT. V gene TRBV19 combines with J gene TRBJ1-4, with D unresolved. Germline V gives CDR1 LNHDA, CDR2 SQIVND (reference sequence). Trimming took off 4 bases at V and 8 bases at J, with 14 bases between the two ends. The CDR3 consists of 14 residues.